This TCR beta chain is from a study of T cell responses to AZD1222 COVID-19 vaccine. Across the whole study: Second-dose intervals of approximately 4 or approximately 12 weeks were pooled. Regarding the study as a whole: Two doses of AZD1222 preceded a rise in Spike-specific TCR breadth and depth. The study found vaccine-associated CD4 TCRs spanning spike, dominant at 160-218 and 743-854. The study reported that nearly half of spike-specific TCRs target unmutated variant regions.

The length of the CDR3 is 16 residues. The germline V gene encodes CDR1 LGHNA and CDR2 YSLEER. J was trimmed by 6 bases and V by 1 base; bases with no gene match: 9. Repertoires were generated with immunoSEQ multiplex PCR, while TCRdb's copy carries only in-frame clones and drops some. This sample has about 160,000 clones, with around 93% found just once. Turning to this clone: Antigen: not known.

The genes are TRBV4-3 and TRBJ2-1, with 7 positions matching TRBD2. The TCR was taken from an adult in good health. The specimen was peripheral blood, collected on day 0 of AZD1222 vaccination. CDR3 loop: CASSQGSASGINEQFF. CDR3 DNA: TGCGCCAGCAGCCAAGGGTCGGCTAGCGGCATCAATGAGCAGTTCTTC.